This TCR beta chain was sequenced during a study of graft-versus-host responses after intestinal transplantation. Assay used: immunoSEQ multiplex PCR; TCRdb lists only in-frame clones, some missing. The table includes about 19,000 clones, approximately 86% detected once. The CDR3 spans 15 residues. The V end lost 7 bases, the J end lost 0 bases, and 13 bases lay between the germline ends. Germline CDR1 reads LNHDA; CDR2 reads SQIVND (reference sequence). The sequences come from PBMCs, collected approximately 220 days after intestinal transplant. This TCR was sampled from a human patient who received an intestinal transplant, so some T cells may come from the graft donor. The V call is TRBV19, the J call TRBJ1-3; D is ambiguous. The CDR3 nucleotides are TGTGCCAGTAATGGGAGAGGATACTCTGGAAACACCATATATTTT. It yields the protein CASNGRGYSGNTIYF.